This TCR beta chain was recorded in a study of memory CD4+ T cells and cytomegalovirus serostatus. The CDR3 loop spans 14 amino acids. Trimming shortened V by 10 bases and J by 0 bases, and 14 bases separated the two germline ends. CDR1 ENHRY and CDR2 SYGVKD come from the germline V gene. This clone was found once. What it binds is unknown. The sort gate was single viable CD3+CD4+CD8-CD45RO+ cells for memory CD4+ T cells. Positive selection with CD4 microbeads enriched total CD4+ T cells. The data were produced by immunoSEQ multiplex PCR, yet TCRdb's version contains in-frame clones alone and is incomplete. The table has just over 40,000 clones, roughly 80% seen once. Findings and limits, study-wide: Median bootstrapped AUC for CMV status was approximately 0.96 originally, about 0.9 US-trained.

This clonotype was obtained from an adult in good health and CMV-seronegative. The rearrangement joins TRBV10-3 to TRBJ2-3; perhaps D is TRBD1 or TRBD2 (5 bases each). The source material was memory CD4+ T cells from blood. For the CDR3, the DNA is TGTGCCAGCTCCCGGGGCAGAAGCACAGATACGCAGTATTTT. Translated, it gives CASSRGRSTDTQYF.